This is a list of T cell receptor beta chains from one sample in a study of T cell responses to AZD1222 COVID-19 vaccine. TCRdb's table, derived via immunoSEQ multiplex PCR, lists solely in-frame clones and lacks some. This repertoire shows approximately 110,000 clones, 88% found once; its top ten account for about 6.8%. The material sequenced was peripheral blood, taken 28 days after the second AZD1222 dose. These receptors were obtained from an adult who received the AZD1222 COVID-19 vaccine. Each CDR3 is given with its conserved first and last residue.

>TRBV9|TRBJ2-7
CASSVGSGQAEGQYF
>TRBV3-1/TRBV3-2|TRBJ2-2
CASSQDLNTGELFF
>TRBV4-1|TRBJ2-5
CASSQGMRRGYQETQYF
>TRBV5-1|TRBJ1-1
CASSPRGGTGMNTEAFF
>TRBV9|TRBJ2-7
CASSPGQGVHEQYF
>TRBV4-2|TRBJ1-2
CASSQGVLNYGYTF
>TRBV10-2|TRBJ1-5
CASTGTGDQPQHF
>TRBV3-1/TRBV3-2|TRBJ2-7
CASSRSGQESSYEQYF
>TRBV5-1|TRBJ2-7
CASSQVGRFLYEQYF
>TRBV18|TRBJ1-1
CASSPRDLAATNTEAFF
>TRBV5-6|TRBJ1-1
CASSLSRQVQPEAFF
>TRBV12-5|TRBJ1-2
CASGLVYGPPRQLSINYGYTF
>TRBV19|TRBJ2-7
CASSRERDSTYEQYF
>TRBV6-5|TRBJ1-3
CASRRAGGNTIYF
>TRBV4-3|TRBJ2-1
CASSFQISGGNNEQFF
>TRBV16|TRBJ1-2
CASSQSEYGYTF
>TRBV2|TRBJ2-7
CASSEQHISYEQYF
>TRBV3-1/TRBV3-2|TRBJ2-7
CASSQWEGTYEQYF
>TRBV2|TRBJ1-5
CASSRTDGSNQPQHF
>TRBV28|TRBJ2-7
CASSTQGLSYEQYF
>TRBV6-2/TRBV6-3|TRBJ2-1
CASSQTSGSYNEQFF
>TRBV6-2/TRBV6-3|TRBJ2-1
CASSRSNNEQFF
>TRBV7-9|TRBJ2-2
CASSTHTTNTGELFF
>TRBV7-3|TRBJ2-7
CASSSPRSYEQYF
>TRBV9|TRBJ1-1
CASSVDGSREAEAFF
>TRBV6-5|TRBJ1-3
CASYPKSTGNTIYF
>TRBV11-3|TRBJ2-3
CASSSEGGFDTQYF
>TRBV6-6|TRBJ2-3
CASSSPPVDTQYF
>TRBV7-2|TRBJ2-2
CASSLVLSGGLAGELFF
>TRBV7-9|TRBJ2-1
CASSLGTGTDNNEQFF
>TRBV18|TRBJ1-2
CASSPLGQGYGYTF
>TRBV11-1|TRBJ1-1
CASSLRENTEAFF
>TRBV21-1|TRBJ1-1
CASSKAVWGRKIMNTEAFF
>TRBV28|TRBJ2-7
CASRSTDTYEQYF
>TRBV5-6|TRBJ1-2
CASIPWAESYGYTF
>TRBV6-1|TRBJ2-3
CASSASVWGFTDTQYF
>TRBV27|TRBJ2-7
CASSLSSAGVTYEQYF
>TRBV18|TRBJ1-5
CASSPIQGGQPQHF
>TRBV11-1|TRBJ1-2
CASSPTGMDGYTF
>TRBV11-3|TRBJ2-3
CASSLGIGSRRTDTQYF
>TRBV3-1/TRBV3-2|TRBJ1-2
CASSQSAAYGYTF
>TRBV2|TRBJ1-1
CASFWAREAFF
>TRBV7-2|TRBJ2-1
CASSLDPGYYNEQFF
>TRBV4-3|TRBJ2-2
CASSQEAGNTGELFF
>TRBV18|TRBJ1-2
CASSPRGSYGYTF
>TRBV19|TRBJ2-7
CASSMKQGYEQYF
>TRBV6-6|TRBJ1-6
CASSLTGQRSSYNSPLHF
>TRBV6-2/TRBV6-3|TRBJ2-5
CASSYSPSGGPGETQYF
>TRBV4-1|TRBJ1-1
CASRGTGGGGSLNTEAFF
>TRBV19|TRBJ1-5
CASSEGKQPQHF
>TRBV7-6|TRBJ2-1
CASSLGELSSSYNEQFF
>TRBV2|TRBJ2-2
CASTAPPGQSNTGELFF
>TRBV7-2|TRBJ2-1
CASSSAASGGRVQFF